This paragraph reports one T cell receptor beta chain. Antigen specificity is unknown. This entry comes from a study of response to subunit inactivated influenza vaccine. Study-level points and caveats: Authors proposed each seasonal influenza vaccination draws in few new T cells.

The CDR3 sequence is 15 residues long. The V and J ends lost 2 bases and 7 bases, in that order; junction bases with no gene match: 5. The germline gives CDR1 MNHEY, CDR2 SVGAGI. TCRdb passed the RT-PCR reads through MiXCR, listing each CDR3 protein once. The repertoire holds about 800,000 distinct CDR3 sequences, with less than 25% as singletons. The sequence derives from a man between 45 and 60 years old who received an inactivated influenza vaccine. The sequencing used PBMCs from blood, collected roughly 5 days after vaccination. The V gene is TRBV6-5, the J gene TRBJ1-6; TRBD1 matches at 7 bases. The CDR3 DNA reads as TGTGCCAGCAGTTACGGTACAGGGGTAAATTCACCCCTCCACTTT. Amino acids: CASSYGTGVNSPLHF.